Reported below is one T cell receptor (beta chain). Authors' data handling: Counts of nucleated cells, estimated from reference gene primer amplification, were obtained. Assay: immunoSEQ multiplex PCR; the TCRdb copy retains only in-frame clones and omits some. V, J and clone size derive from that table, while D and trimming were established from the DNA sequence. The sample has some 370,000 clones; more than 70% are singletons. The sample belongs to a study of blood T cell repertoires in COVID-19. Study at large: Sites in the United States, Italy and Spain provided acute and convalescent COVID-19 samples.

The CDR3 is 15 residues long. V shed 6 bases and J 6 bases; nucleotides not matched to a gene: 10. Germline V CDR1 and CDR2: KGHSH, LQKENI. Sequencing was performed on peripheral blood. The chain combines TRBV18 with TRBJ1-5, with 8 bases aligning to TRBD1. The source is a young woman with COVID-19, enrolled during active disease. DNA of the CDR3: TGTGCCAGCTCTCTTAAACAGGGGGAGGCTCAGCCCCAGCATTTT. Translating gives CASSLKQGEAQPQHF.